This TCR beta chain was identified during a study of shared clonotypes between healthy human individuals. Notes on the study in general: The donor pool, a small one, limited the genetic and exposure-history diversity represented. Around 5% of naive CD4 clonotypes were shared across several donors. Among non-shared clonotypes, generation probabilities were lower than among those shared by all four donors.

The germline CDR1 and CDR2 sequences are MDHEN and SYDVKM. The V and J ends lost 2 bases and 6 bases respectively, with 22 bases between them. The CDR3 loop spans 17 amino acids. As defined, naive CD8 cells were CD45RO-negative and positively selected for CCR7, with terminally differentiated effector memory CD45RA+ cells excluded. Deep level was the assay's run setting. Sequenced by immunoSEQ multiplex PCR; TCRdb stores in-frame clones only, minus some. The data show millions of clones, 93% seen once. A note on this clone: Its antigen remains unidentified.

The chain employs TRBV28 and TRBJ1-1; no clear D gene. This TCR was recovered from a man aged 18 to 30 in good health. Some clones in this sample may be carry-over from other donors' samples. Sequenced: naive CD8+ T cells from PBMCs. CDR3 DNA: TGTGCCAGCAGTTTACGTAGGGCAAAGTTGGGAGCTGCTGAAGCTTTCTTT. It specifies CASSLRRAKLGAAEAFF. Supplemented by reference TRBV28 and TRBJ1-1, the full variable domain reads DVKVTQSSRYLVKRTGEKVFLECVQDMDHENMFWYRQDPGLGLRLIYFSYDVKMKEKGDIPEGYSVSREKKERFSLILESASTNQTSMYLCASSLRRAKLGAAEAFFGQGTRLTVV.